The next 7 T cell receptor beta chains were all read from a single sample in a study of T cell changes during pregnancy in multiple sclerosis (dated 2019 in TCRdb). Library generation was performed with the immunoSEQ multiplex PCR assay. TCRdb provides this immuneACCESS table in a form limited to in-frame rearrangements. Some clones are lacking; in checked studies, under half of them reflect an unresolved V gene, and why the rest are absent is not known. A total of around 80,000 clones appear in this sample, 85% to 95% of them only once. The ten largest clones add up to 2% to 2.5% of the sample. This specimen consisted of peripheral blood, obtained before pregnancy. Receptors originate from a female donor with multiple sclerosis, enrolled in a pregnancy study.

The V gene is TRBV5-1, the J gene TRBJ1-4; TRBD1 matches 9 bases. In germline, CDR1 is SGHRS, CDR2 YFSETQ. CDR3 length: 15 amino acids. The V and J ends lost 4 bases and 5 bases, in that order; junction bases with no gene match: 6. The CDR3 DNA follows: TGCGCCAGCAGCACCACCGGGACAGGGAATGAAAAACTGTTTTTT. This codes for CASSTTGTGNEKLFF. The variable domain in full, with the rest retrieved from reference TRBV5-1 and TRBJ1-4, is KAGVTQTPRYLIKTRGQQVTLSCSPISGHRSVSWYQQTPGQGLQFLFEYFSETQRNKGNFPGRFSGRQFSNSRSEMNVSTLELGDSALYLCASSTTGTGNEKLFFGSGTQLSVL.

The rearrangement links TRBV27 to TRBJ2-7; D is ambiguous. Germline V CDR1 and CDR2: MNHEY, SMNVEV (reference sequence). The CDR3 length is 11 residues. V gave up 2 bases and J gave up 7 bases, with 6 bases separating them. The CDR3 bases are TGTGCCAGCAGTTTACTCGGGGAGCAGTACTTC. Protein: CASSLLGEQYF.

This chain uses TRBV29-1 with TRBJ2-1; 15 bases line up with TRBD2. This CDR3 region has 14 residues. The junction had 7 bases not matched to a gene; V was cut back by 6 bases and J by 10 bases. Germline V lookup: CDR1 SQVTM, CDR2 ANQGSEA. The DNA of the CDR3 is TGCAGCGTCGGACTAGCGGGAGGGCCATGGGAGCAGTTCTTC. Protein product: CSVGLAGGPWEQFF.

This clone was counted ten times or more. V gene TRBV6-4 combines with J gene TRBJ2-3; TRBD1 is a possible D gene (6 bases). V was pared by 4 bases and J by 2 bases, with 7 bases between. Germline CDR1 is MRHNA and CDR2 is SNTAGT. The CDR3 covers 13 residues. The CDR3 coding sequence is TGTGCCAGCAGTGCAGGGGCCACAGATACGCAGTATTTT. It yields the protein CASSAGATDTQYF.

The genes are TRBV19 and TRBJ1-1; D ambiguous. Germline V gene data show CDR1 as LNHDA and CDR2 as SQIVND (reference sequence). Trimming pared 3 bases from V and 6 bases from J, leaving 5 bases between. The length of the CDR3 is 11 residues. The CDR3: CASSIRAEAFF. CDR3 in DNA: TGTGCCAGTAGTATTAGAGCTGAAGCTTTCTTT.

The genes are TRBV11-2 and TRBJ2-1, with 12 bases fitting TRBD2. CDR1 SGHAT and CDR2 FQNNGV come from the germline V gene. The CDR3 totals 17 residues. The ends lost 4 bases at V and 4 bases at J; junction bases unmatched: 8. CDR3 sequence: CASSYSTGTSGYNEQFF. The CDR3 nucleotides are TGTGCCAGCAGCTATTCCACCGGGACTAGCGGGTACAATGAGCAGTTCTTC.

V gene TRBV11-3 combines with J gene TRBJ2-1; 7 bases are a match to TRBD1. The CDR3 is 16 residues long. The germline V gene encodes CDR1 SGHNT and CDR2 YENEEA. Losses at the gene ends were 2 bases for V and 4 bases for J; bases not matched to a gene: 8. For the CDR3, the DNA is TGTGCCAGCAGCTTAAGATTTGGACAGGCGTACAATGAGCAGTTCTTC. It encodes CASSLRFGQAYNEQFF. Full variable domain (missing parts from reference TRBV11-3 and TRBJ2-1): EAGVVQSPRYKIIEKKQPVAFWCNPISGHNTLYWYLQNLGQGPELLIRYENEEAVDDSQLPKDRFSAERLKGVDSTLKIQPAELGDSAVYLCASSLRFGQAYNEQFFGPGTRLTVL.